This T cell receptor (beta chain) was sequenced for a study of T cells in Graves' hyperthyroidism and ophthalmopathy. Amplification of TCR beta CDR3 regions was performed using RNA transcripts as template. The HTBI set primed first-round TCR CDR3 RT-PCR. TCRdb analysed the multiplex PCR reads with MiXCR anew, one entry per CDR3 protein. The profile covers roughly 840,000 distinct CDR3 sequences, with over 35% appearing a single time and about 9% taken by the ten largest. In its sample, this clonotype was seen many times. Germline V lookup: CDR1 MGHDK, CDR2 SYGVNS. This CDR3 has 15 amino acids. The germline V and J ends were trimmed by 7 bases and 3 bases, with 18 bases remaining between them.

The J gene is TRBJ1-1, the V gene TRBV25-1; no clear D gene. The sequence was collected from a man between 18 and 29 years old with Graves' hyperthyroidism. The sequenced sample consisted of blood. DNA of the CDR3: TGTGCCAGCACAAGAGGGTTCGGGATGTACACTGAAGCTTTCTTT. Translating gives CASTRGFGMYTEAFF.